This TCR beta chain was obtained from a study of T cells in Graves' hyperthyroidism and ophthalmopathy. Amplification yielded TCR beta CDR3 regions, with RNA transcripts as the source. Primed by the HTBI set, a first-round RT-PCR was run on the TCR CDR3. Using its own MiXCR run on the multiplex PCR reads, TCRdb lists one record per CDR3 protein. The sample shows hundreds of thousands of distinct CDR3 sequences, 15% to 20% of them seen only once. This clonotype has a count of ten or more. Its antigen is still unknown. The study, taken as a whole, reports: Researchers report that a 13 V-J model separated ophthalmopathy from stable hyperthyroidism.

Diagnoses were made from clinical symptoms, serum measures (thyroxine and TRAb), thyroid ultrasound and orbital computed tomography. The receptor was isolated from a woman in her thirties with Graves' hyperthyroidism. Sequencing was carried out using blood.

This CDR3 reads CASRLGANVLTF. Here the CDR3 DNA reads TGTGCCAGCCGTCTGGGGGCCAACGTCCTGACTTTC. The V call is TRBV28, the J call TRBJ2-6; D is unresolved. V was cut by 8 bases and J by 4 bases, with 6 bases left in between. The CDR3 extends over 12 amino acids. Germline V gene data show CDR1 as MDHEN and CDR2 as SYDVKM.